The rows below give T cell receptor beta chains drawn from one sample of a study of blood T cell repertoires in COVID-19. The data were produced by immunoSEQ multiplex PCR, yet TCRdb's version contains in-frame clones alone and is incomplete. The sample includes about 140,000 clones, 80% to 85% seen only once; the top ten take less than 4%. Sample: peripheral blood. These receptors were collected from an older woman with acute or convalescent COVID-19. Both conserved end residues are part of each CDR3. The order of the fields is V gene, D gene, clone size, J gene, CDR3 DNA, CDR3 protein. D genes are given only for firm matches. Size is omitted from some rows. Given values are once, few, many or a class for expanded clones.

V: TRBV7-2
D: TRBD2
size: -
J: TRBJ2-3
DNA: TGTGCCAGCAGCTTAGGGGCGGGAGGGATCACAGATACGCAGTATTTT
CDR3: CASSLGAGGITDTQYF

V: TRBV18
D: TRBD1
size: -
J: TRBJ1-1
DNA: TGTGCCAGCTCACACGACAGGGGGACTAACACTGAAGCTTTCTTT
CDR3: CASSHDRGTNTEAFF

V: TRBV9
D: -
size: -
J: TRBJ2-2
DNA: TGTGCCAGCAGCGTAGGGTCGGGGTATGACACCGGGGAGCTGTTTTTT
CDR3: CASSVGSGYDTGELFF

V: TRBV24-1
D: TRBD2
size: few
J: TRBJ2-1
DNA: TGTGCCACCAGTCCCCCCTCGCGGGAGGGTCGCGATGAGCAGTTCTTC
CDR3: CATSPPSREGRDEQFF

V: TRBV10-3
D: -
size: few
J: TRBJ1-6
DNA: TGTGCCATCAGGGGGCTTGGCAATTCACCCCTCCACTTT
CDR3: CAIRGLGNSPLHF

V: TRBV5-1
D: TRBD1
size: -
J: TRBJ2-3
DNA: TGCGCCAGCCGACAGGGCCGGGAAGATACGCAGTATTTT
CDR3: CASRQGREDTQYF

V: TRBV5-4
D: TRBD2
size: -
J: TRBJ2-7
DNA: TGTGCCAGCAGCCCAATAGCGGGGAGCTCCTACGAGCAGTACTTC
CDR3: CASSPIAGSSYEQYF

V: TRBV7-9
D: TRBD2
size: -
J: TRBJ2-1
DNA: TGTGCCAGCAGCTTACATCTGGGCGGGAGAGTCTACAATGAGCAGTTCTTC
CDR3: CASSLHLGGRVYNEQFF

V: TRBV10-1
D: -
size: -
J: TRBJ2-5
DNA: TGCGCCAGCAGTCCCGGGAGAGAGACCCAGTACTTC
CDR3: CASSPGRETQYF

V: TRBV2
D: TRBD1
size: few
J: TRBJ1-5
DNA: TGTGCCAGCAGCGAAAGGGACAGGGTCAATCAGCCCCAGCATTTT
CDR3: CASSERDRVNQPQHF

V: TRBV18
D: TRBD1
size: -
J: TRBJ1-2
DNA: TGTGCCAGTCCGGGACAGGGGGCCGAGGGCTACACCTTC
CDR3: CASPGQGAEGYTF

V: TRBV30
D: -
size: -
J: TRBJ1-5
DNA: TGTGCCTGGAGGCCTAGTAACCGGGTCAATCAGCCCCAGCATTTT
CDR3: CAWRPSNRVNQPQHF

V: TRBV19
D: TRBD1
size: -
J: TRBJ2-7
DNA: TGTGCCAGTAGCCCCGGACAGGGGCCAAACGAGCAGTACTTC
CDR3: CASSPGQGPNEQYF

V: TRBV7-2
D: -
size: -
J: TRBJ1-2
DNA: TGTGCCAGCAGCTTAGAGTCCCTAGTTGGCTACACCTTC
CDR3: CASSLESLVGYTF

V: TRBV5-1
D: TRBD2
size: -
J: TRBJ2-1
DNA: TGCGCCAGCAGCTTGCGCGTAGCGGGAGTTCGGAATGAGCAGTTCTTC
CDR3: CASSLRVAGVRNEQFF

V: TRBV3-1/TRBV3-2
D: TRBD1
size: -
J: TRBJ1-2
DNA: TGTGCCAGCAGCCAAGGGACAGGGAACTATGGCTACACCTTC
CDR3: CASSQGTGNYGYTF

V: TRBV4-1
D: TRBD1
size: few
J: TRBJ2-2
DNA: TGCGCCAGCAGCCAACGGGAACCCGGGACAGGGCCCCACGGGGAGCTGTTTTTT
CDR3: CASSQREPGTGPHGELFF

V: TRBV4-1
D: -
size: -
J: TRBJ2-3
DNA: TGCGCCAGCAGCCAAGATAATGGGGGAGGAAGTACAGATACGCAGTATTTT
CDR3: CASSQDNGGGSTDTQYF

V: TRBV4-3
D: TRBD1
size: -
J: TRBJ1-2
DNA: TGCGCCAGCAGCCAAGACAGAGACAGGGTTGATGGCTACACCTTC
CDR3: CASSQDRDRVDGYTF

V: TRBV5-1
D: TRBD2
size: -
J: TRBJ2-5
DNA: TGCGCCAGCAGCTTAGCGGGAGTGGGTGAGACCCAGTACTTC
CDR3: CASSLAGVGETQYF

V: TRBV11-3
D: -
size: once
J: TRBJ2-3
DNA: TGTGCCAGCAGCTCCCCTGGGCTAGCAGGAGATACGCAGTATTTT
CDR3: CASSSPGLAGDTQYF

V: TRBV5-8
D: TRBD2
size: -
J: TRBJ2-1
DNA: TGTGCCAGCAGCTTGGGACTAGCGGGAGCTTACAATGAGCAGTTCTTC
CDR3: CASSLGLAGAYNEQFF

V: TRBV6-2/TRBV6-3
D: TRBD1
size: -
J: TRBJ1-6
DNA: TGTGCCAGCAGCTTACAGGGGAGTTATTCACCCCTCCACTTT
CDR3: CASSLQGSYSPLHF

V: TRBV12-3/TRBV12-4
D: -
size: -
J: TRBJ2-7
DNA: TGTGCCAGCAGTTTAGGGGGCTCGCAGTACTTC
CDR3: CASSLGGSQYF

V: TRBV5-4
D: -
size: -
J: TRBJ2-7
DNA: TGTGCCAGCAGCACCACGGGGGCGGGAGTAGGGGAGCAGTACTTC
CDR3: CASSTTGAGVGEQYF